These T cell receptor beta chains were read from a single sample in a study of vaccination effects on CD4 cells after COVID-19. Assay used: immunoSEQ multiplex PCR; TCRdb lists only in-frame clones, some missing. The profile shows about 30,000 clones, roughly 80% of them singletons. Antigens of these TCRs are unknown. Sample: CD4+ T cells from PBMCs cultured with SARS-CoV-2 spike peptides, taken after COVID-19 vaccination. These receptors came from a human donor who received a COVID-19 vaccine. Some clones in this sample may be carry-over from other donors' samples. The CDR3 runs from the conserved cysteine through the conserved F or W. The D gene is left open where the match is weak. Some rows mark clone size as missing; the rest say once, few, many or name a class of expanded clone.

v_gene	j_gene	abundance	d_gene	CDR3aa	CDR3nt
TRBV3-1/TRBV3-2	TRBJ2-3	-	-	CASSGTGGLDTQYF	TGTGCCAGCAGCGGAACGGGGGGCCTGGATACGCAGTATTTT
TRBV18	TRBJ2-5	-	TRBD1	CASSLNRGQETQYF	TGTGCCAGCTCACTGAACAGGGGGCAAGAGACCCAGTACTTC
TRBV5-1	TRBJ2-1	medium-sized	TRBD1	CASSRDSPQLGGEQFF	TGCGCCAGCAGTCGGGACAGTCCACAATTAGGAGGTGAGCAGTTCTTC
TRBV7-3	TRBJ2-2	few	-	CASSLTLGAGTGELFF	TGTGCCAGCAGCTTAACCCTAGGGGCAGGCACCGGGGAGCTGTTTTTT
TRBV6-5	TRBJ1-3	-	TRBD1	CASSYGQGFGNTIYF	TGTGCCAGCAGTTACGGACAGGGGTTTGGAAACACCATATATTTT
TRBV2	TRBJ1-2	-	TRBD1	CASSFTGEFYGYTF	TGTGCCAGCAGTTTTACAGGGGAATTTTATGGCTACACCTTC
TRBV10-1	TRBJ1-6	-	-	CASSRDSGSPLHF	TGCGCCAGCAGTAGGGACTCCGGTTCACCCCTCCACTTT
TRBV6-5	TRBJ2-1	-	-	CASSKQGYNEQFF	TGTGCCAGCAGCAAACAGGGCTACAATGAGCAGTTCTTC
TRBV29-1	TRBJ2-5	-	TRBD2	CSVGRDYGGETQYF	TGCAGCGTTGGACGCGACTACGGGGGGGAGACCCAGTACTTC
TRBV28	TRBJ1-5	few	-	CASRQVPSNQPQHF	TGTGCCAGCAGACAGGTACCTAGCAATCAGCCCCAGCATTTT
TRBV21-1	TRBJ1-1	-	-	CASSIYRGQDTEAFF	TGTGCCAGCAGCATCTACAGGGGGCAGGACACTGAAGCTTTCTTT
TRBV9	TRBJ2-2	-	TRBD2	CASSVVAGGGRQELFF	TGTGCCAGCAGCGTAGTAGCGGGGGGCGGCCGACAGGAGCTGTTTTTT
TRBV20-1	TRBJ1-2	-	-	CSAIQSGGYTF	TGCAGTGCTATCCAATCGGGGGGCTACACCTTC
TRBV19	TRBJ1-5	-	TRBD1	CASSAETGQDQPQHF	TGTGCCAGTAGTGCGGAGACAGGGCAAGATCAGCCCCAGCATTTT
TRBV27	TRBJ1-1	-	-	CASSLRENTEAFF	TGTGCCAGCAGTCTCAGGGAAAACACTGAAGCTTTCTTT
TRBV7-2	TRBJ2-2	-	-	CASSPWTANTGELFF	TGTGCCAGCAGCCCATGGACGGCAAACACCGGGGAGCTGTTTTTT
TRBV4-2	TRBJ2-2	few	-	CASSQDAGGELFF	TGTGCCAGCAGCCAAGATGCCGGCGGGGAGCTGTTTTTT
TRBV2	TRBJ1-1	once	-	CASKFRNTEAFF	TGTGCCAGCAAGTTTCGGAACACTGAAGCTTTCTTT
TRBV11-3	TRBJ1-1	-	-	CASSRGGDTEAFF	TGTGCCAGCAGTCGGGGGGGGGACACTGAAGCTTTCTTT
TRBV7-9	TRBJ2-3	few	-	CASSRSTPDTQYF	TGTGCCAGCAGTCGATCAACTCCAGATACGCAGTATTTT
TRBV19	TRBJ2-3	-	-	CASSIVRDPRGVADTQYF	TGTGCCAGTAGTATAGTGCGGGACCCTAGGGGTGTCGCAGATACGCAGTATTTT
TRBV12-3/TRBV12-4	TRBJ1-2	-	TRBD1	CASRSTGDYGYTF	TGTGCCAGCAGATCGACAGGGGACTATGGCTACACCTTC
TRBV30	TRBJ2-1	-	TRBD2	CAWRTLAGPSYNEQFF	TGTGCCTGGAGGACACTAGCGGGGCCCTCCTACAATGAGCAGTTCTTC
TRBV3-1/TRBV3-2	TRBJ1-2	-	-	CASSDLSLPGYGYTF	TGTGCCAGCAGCGACTTGAGTCTACCCGGCTATGGCTACACCTTC
TRBV6-5	TRBJ1-1	medium-sized	-	CASRKGETEAFF	TGTGCCAGCAGAAAGGGAGAAACTGAAGCTTTCTTT
TRBV18	TRBJ1-1	-	TRBD1	CASSLGQGVEAFF	TGTGCCAGCTCACTTGGACAGGGAGTTGAAGCTTTCTTT
TRBV7-2	TRBJ2-3	-	-	CASSLVRGQDTQYF	TGTGCCAGCAGCTTAGTGCGGGGGCAAGATACGCAGTATTTT
TRBV4-1	TRBJ1-2	-	-	CASSQASVEGRGYTF	TGCGCCAGCAGCCAAGCATCCGTGGAGGGGCGTGGCTACACCTTC
TRBV5-1	TRBJ1-1	-	-	CASSLVRASLDENTEAFF	TGCGCCAGCAGCTTGGTTAGGGCCTCCCTCGACGAGAACACTGAAGCTTTCTTT
TRBV6-5	TRBJ2-2	-	-	CASSRGLSNTGELFF	TGTGCCAGCAGCCGAGGACTCTCGAACACCGGGGAGCTGTTTTTT
TRBV28	TRBJ2-1	-	-	CASRETANNEQFF	TGTGCCAGCAGGGAAACAGCTAACAATGAGCAGTTCTTC
TRBV7-9	TRBJ1-6	few	TRBD1	CASSSAGTGILSPLHF	TGTGCCAGCAGCTCCGCCGGGACAGGGATTTTGTCACCCCTCCACTTT
TRBV5-1	TRBJ2-5	-	-	CASSLGAGSGETQYF	TGCGCCAGCAGCTTGGGCGCGGGGTCGGGAGAGACCCAGTACTTC
TRBV7-2	TRBJ2-3	-	-	CASSQGLDTQYF	TGTGCCAGCAGCCAAGGGTTGGATACGCAGTATTTT
TRBV10-3	TRBJ2-5	-	TRBD2	CAISVSGGSQETQYF	TGTGCCATCAGCGTTAGCGGGGGTAGCCAAGAGACCCAGTACTTC
TRBV7-8	TRBJ2-1	-	-	CASSDHRAGADEQFF	TGTGCCAGCAGCGATCACCGGGCCGGGGCCGATGAGCAGTTCTTC
TRBV12-3/TRBV12-4	TRBJ1-2	-	-	CASSLPGAYGYTF	TGTGCCAGCAGTTTACCGGGGGCCTATGGCTACACCTTC